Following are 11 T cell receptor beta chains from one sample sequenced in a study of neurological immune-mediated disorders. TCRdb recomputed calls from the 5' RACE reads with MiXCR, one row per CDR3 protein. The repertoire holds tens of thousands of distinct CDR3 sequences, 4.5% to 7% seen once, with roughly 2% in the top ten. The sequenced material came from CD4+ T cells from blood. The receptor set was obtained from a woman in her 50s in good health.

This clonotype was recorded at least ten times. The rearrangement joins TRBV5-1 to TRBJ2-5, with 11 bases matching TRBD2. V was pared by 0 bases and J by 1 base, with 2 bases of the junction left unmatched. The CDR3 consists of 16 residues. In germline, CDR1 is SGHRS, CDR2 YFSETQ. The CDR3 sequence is CASSLATSGTQETQYF. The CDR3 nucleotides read TGCGCCAGCAGCTTGGCGACTAGCGGGACCCAAGAGACCCAGTACTTC.

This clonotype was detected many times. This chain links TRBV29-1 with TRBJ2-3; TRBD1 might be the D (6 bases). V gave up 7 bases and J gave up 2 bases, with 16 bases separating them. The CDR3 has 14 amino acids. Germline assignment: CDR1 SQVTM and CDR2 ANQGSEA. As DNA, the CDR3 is TGCAGCGCCGTCCGACAGGAGACCACAGATACGCAGTATTTT. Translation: CSAVRQETTDTQYF.

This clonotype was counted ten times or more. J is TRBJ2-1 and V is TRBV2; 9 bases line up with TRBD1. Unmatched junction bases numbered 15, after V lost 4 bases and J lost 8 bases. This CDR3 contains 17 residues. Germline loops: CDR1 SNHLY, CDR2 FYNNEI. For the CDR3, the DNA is TGTGCCAGCAGTGGCTCTAACCGGGACAGGGTATTCGATGAGCAGTTCTTC. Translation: CASSGSNRDRVFDEQFF.

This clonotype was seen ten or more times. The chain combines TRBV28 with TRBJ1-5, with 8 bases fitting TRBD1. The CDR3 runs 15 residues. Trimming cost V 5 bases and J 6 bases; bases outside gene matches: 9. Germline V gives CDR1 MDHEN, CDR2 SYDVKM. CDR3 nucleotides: TGTGCCAGCAGTCTCACCGGGACAGGTATTCAGCCCCAGCATTTT. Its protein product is CASSLTGTGIQPQHF.

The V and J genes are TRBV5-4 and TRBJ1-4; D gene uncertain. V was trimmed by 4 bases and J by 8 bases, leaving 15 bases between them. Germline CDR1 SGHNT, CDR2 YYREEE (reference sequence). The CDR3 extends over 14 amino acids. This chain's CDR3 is CASSIKGQNEKLFF. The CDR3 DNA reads TGTGCCAGCAGCATAAAAGGGCAAAACGAAAAACTGTTTTTT.

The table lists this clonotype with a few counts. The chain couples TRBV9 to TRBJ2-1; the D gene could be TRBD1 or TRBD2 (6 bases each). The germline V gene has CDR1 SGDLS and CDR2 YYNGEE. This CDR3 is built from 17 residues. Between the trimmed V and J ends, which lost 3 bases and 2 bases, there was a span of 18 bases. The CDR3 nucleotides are TGTGCCAGCAGCGGAAGACTAGGGGGACCTACCTACAATGAGCAGTTCTTC. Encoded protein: CASSGRLGGPTYNEQFF.

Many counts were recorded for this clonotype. This CDR3 reads CASSLWGAHEKLFF. CDR3 coding DNA: TGTGCCAGCAGTTTGTGGGGGGCACATGAAAAACTGTTTTTT. The chain links TRBV12-3 or TRBV12-4 to TRBJ1-4, with D possibly matching TRBD1 (6 bases). Trimming shortened V by 3 bases and J by 6 bases, and 11 bases separated the two germline ends. The CDR3 covers 14 residues.

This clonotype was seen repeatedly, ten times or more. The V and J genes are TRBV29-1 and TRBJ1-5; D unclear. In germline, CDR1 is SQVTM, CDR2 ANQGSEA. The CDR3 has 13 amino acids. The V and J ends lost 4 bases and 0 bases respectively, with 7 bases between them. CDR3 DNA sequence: TGCAGCGTTGCACAGAATAGCAATCAGCCCCAGCATTTT. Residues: CSVAQNSNQPQHF.

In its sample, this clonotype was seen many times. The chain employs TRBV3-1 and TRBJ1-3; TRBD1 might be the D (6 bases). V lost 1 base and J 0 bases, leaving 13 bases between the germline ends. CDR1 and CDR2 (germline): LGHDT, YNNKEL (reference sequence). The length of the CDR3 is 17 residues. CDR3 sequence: CASSQGGGGSSGNTIYF. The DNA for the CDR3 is TGTGCCAGCAGCCAAGGGGGAGGGGGAAGCTCTGGAAACACCATATATTTT.

The CDR3 coding sequence is TGTGCCACCAGTGACGCCGGCCCGGCAGATACGCAGTATTTT. It codes for CATSDAGPADTQYF. The gene calls are TRBV24-1 and TRBJ2-3; the D is unclear. The CDR3 loop spans 14 amino acids. CDR1 KGHDR and CDR2 SFDVKD come from the germline V gene. V gave up 4 bases and J gave up 4 bases, with 11 bases separating them.

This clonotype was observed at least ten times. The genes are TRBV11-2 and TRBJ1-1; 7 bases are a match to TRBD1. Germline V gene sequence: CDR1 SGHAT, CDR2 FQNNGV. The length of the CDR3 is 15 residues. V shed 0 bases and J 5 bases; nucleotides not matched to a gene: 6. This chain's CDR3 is CASSLEPGGNTEAFF. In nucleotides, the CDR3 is TGTGCCAGCAGCTTAGAACCAGGGGGTAATACTGAAGCTTTCTTT.